A selection of T cell receptor beta chains follows, all from one sample in a study of cytomegalovirus exposure and HLA in healthy donors. The assay was immunoSEQ multiplex PCR, and TCRdb's table has in-frame clones only and misses some. Of roughly 110,000 clones in the sample, 74% are singletons; the top ten hold 3.5% to 5%. The material sequenced was PBMCs. Receptors originate from a woman in her 40s in good health and CMV-seropositive. The CDR3 runs from the conserved cysteine through the conserved F or W. D genes are given only for firm matches. For some rows the clone size is stated as once, few or many, or as a class when expanded; others skip it.

NA	TRBV7-9	NA	14	TRBJ1-2	TGTGCCAGCAGCCTCCGGTCCACCATATACGGCTACACCTTC	CASSLRSTIYGYTF
NA	TRBV29-1	NA	14	TRBJ1-2	TGCAGCGTTGATGTTCCACGTTCCGGGGATGGCTACACCTTC	CSVDVPRSGDGYTF
few	TRBV4-3	NA	13	TRBJ2-5	TGCGCCAGCAGCCAAGAGACTCAAGAGACCCAGTACTTC	CASSQETQETQYF
NA	TRBV7-9	NA	14	TRBJ2-2	TGTGCCAGCAGCCCCGGGAGCGGCACCGGGGAGCTGTTTTTT	CASSPGSGTGELFF
NA	TRBV7-2	TRBD2	15	TRBJ2-1	TGTGCCAGCAGCTTCGGCGGGGGGTTTTACAATGAGCAGTTCTTC	CASSFGGGFYNEQFF
few	TRBV7-9	TRBD1	14	TRBJ2-7	TGTGCCAGCAGCTTCGGGACAGGGGGGACGGAGCAGTACTTC	CASSFGTGGTEQYF
NA	TRBV7-8	TRBD2	16	TRBJ2-7	TGTGCCAGCAGCTTAGCTACGGGACTAGCGTTCTACGAGCAGTACTTC	CASSLATGLAFYEQYF
once	TRBV6-1	NA	13	TRBJ2-7	TGTGCCAGCAGTGAAGTGGGGCCCTACGAGCAGTACTTC	CASSEVGPYEQYF
NA	TRBV7-2	NA	18	TRBJ2-2	TGTGCCAGCAGCCGTTCCTTCGCGCGGCGCCCTGCTTCCTGGGAGCTGTTTTTT	CASSRSFARRPASWELFF
NA	TRBV4-1	TRBD1	15	TRBJ1-2	TGCGCCAGCAGCCAAGTCGGGACAGGGTACTATGGCTACACCTTC	CASSQVGTGYYGYTF
NA	TRBV14	TRBD1	12	TRBJ1-1	TGTGCCAGCAGCCAACGACAGGGTGGCGCTTTCTTT	CASSQRQGGAFF
few	TRBV4-2	TRBD2	16	TRBJ2-7	TGTGCCAGCAGCCAAGATTTGGGCCGGGAGGTCTACGAGCAGTACTTC	CASSQDLGREVYEQYF
NA	TRBV2	NA	13	TRBJ1-5	TGTGCCAGCGCAACGGAAACTAGACAGCCCCAGCATTTT	CASATETRQPQHF
NA	TRBV30	TRBD1	13	TRBJ1-1	TGTGCCTGGAGCGAGACAGGGTGGACTGAAGCTTTCTTT	CAWSETGWTEAFF
once	TRBV21-1	NA	17	TRBJ2-7	TGTGCCAGCAGCAAAGGGTCCGGGACAGGACATGTTACAGAGCAGTACTTC	CASSKGSGTGHVTEQYF
NA	TRBV7-9	TRBD1	15	TRBJ2-7	TGTGCCAGCAGCTCCCTTACGGGACAGGAGGGCGAGCAGTACTTC	CASSSLTGQEGEQYF
NA	TRBV28	NA	12	TRBJ2-7	TGTGCCAGCAGTTTGAGCAACTACGAGCAGTACTTC	CASSLSNYEQYF
NA	TRBV7-2	NA	14	TRBJ2-7	TGTGCCAGCAGCTTAGACGGACAGCATTACGAGCAGTACTTC	CASSLDGQHYEQYF
NA	TRBV11-1	TRBD1	16	TRBJ2-2	TGTGCCAGCAGCTTAGGCCCAGGGGGTGACACCGGGGAGCTGTTTTTT	CASSLGPGGDTGELFF
NA	TRBV7-7	NA	13	TRBJ2-5	TGTGCTAGCAGCGTCGAAGCCAGGGAGACCCAGTACTTC	CASSVEARETQYF